This T cell receptor beta chain was identified during a study of beta chain features in type 1 diabetes (dated by TCRdb to the late 2010s). About the investigation overall: Mean age, gender distribution, total cell number and subset yield were not different between patients and healthy donors. A total of roughly 99,000,000 sorted cells were examined across all samples, and the number of cells per subset was strongly correlated with RNA yield. The study compared TCRB repertoires of sorted circulating CD4+ T cell subsets between recently diagnosed type 1 diabetes patients and matched healthy donors. Naive and central memory subsets were obtained from all 30 or so donors, but regulatory and stem cell-like memory subsets were isolated from only 8 patients and roughly 8 healthy donors.

The entire isolated RNA was reverse transcribed using the High Capacity cDNA Reverse Transcription Kit, and thus expressed TCRB transcripts were sequenced. Deep immunoSEQ sequencing was performed on naive, central memory and regulatory T cell samples, with an average of around 3.4 million total reads per sample. After sorted cells were lysed in RLT buffer, RNA was extracted with DNase-treated RNeasy Micro or Mini kits, with the choice depending on cell number. Each cell subset was processed separately to prevent cross-contamination, with patient and healthy donor samples processed together. TCRB sequences were amplified from cDNA with the immunoSEQ multiplex PCR, producing 87-bp fragments spanning the CDR3 region. Amplicons were sequenced on the Illumina HiSeq platform. In the source study's methods: PCR bias was corrected computationally using synthetic template baselines, and reads within Hamming distance 2 were collapsed, with unmergeable singletons discarded. Reads were aligned against IMGT to assign V, D and J genes, CDR3 length and insertions or deletions at six rearrangement sites. Within each subset, clonotype counts were normalized to sorted cell number, and only after that were true diversity and Gini coefficients computed with the tcR R package. The overlap coefficient, calculated on TCRB nucleotide sequences, was used to measure repertoire sharing. Out-of-frame TCRB sequences from naive cells were analyzed to stand in for the pre-selection repertoire. The clones in this table, taken by TCRdb from immuneACCESS, are in-frame only. Not every clone is retained; where verified, under half of the shortfall comes from an unresolved V gene, and the cause of the rest is unknown. Clonal size and the V and J genes are those of that table, whereas D and trimming came from the DNA. The sample yields 200,000 to 250,000 clones; 9% to 10% were counted once. 0.03% to 0.035% of the sample comes from the top ten.

With regard to this clone: Its recognized antigen is unknown. Base qualities are not recorded, but no much larger clone differs from it by a single base.

Reading the germline V gene gives CDR1 SGHVS and CDR2 FQNEAQ. The CDR3 runs 15 amino acids, cysteine and phenylalanine included. The DNA shown is the 45-base CDR3, in frame from base 1. Unmatched junction bases come to 9, with V trimmed by 10 bases and J by 0 bases. Each donor gave one peripheral blood draw, averaging around 120 mL, which was collected into heparinised tubes. Using a panel that included CD45RO, CCR7, CD25, CD127, CD95 and CD27, naive, central memory, regulatory and stem cell-like memory CD4+ T cells were sorted on a BD FACSAria II. A purity above 95% was achieved for all sorted populations. Right away, PBMCs were isolated by Lymphoprep density gradient centrifugation and were stained directly, with no culture step. Samples were stained and sorted in pairs, with one healthy donor and one patient per experiment, so that batch effects were minimized. Findings and caveats that apply to the study as a whole: Naive, central memory and regulatory TCRB repertoires appeared to be more similar among patients than among healthy donors. At VDJ recombination sites, type 1 diabetes patients had fewer insertions and more deleted nucleotides, which implies abnormalities in thymic rearrangement. HLA sub-analyses involved small numbers of individuals, so any influence of HLA type on TCRB rearrangement remained unresolved. Because cDNA was sequenced instead of genomic DNA, activated cells with high expression could be over-represented, although the groups did not differ in activation or CD3 levels. Shorter templates might be favored by PCR, yet because patient and control samples were amplified and corrected together, any such skew would affect both groups equally. In all four CD4+ subsets, TCRB CDR3 length was moderately but significantly shorter in type 1 diabetes patients.

The chain joins TRBV7-8 to TRBJ1-2, with 9 central nucleotides matching TRBD1. Sample: naive CD4+ T cells from blood. This specimen's cell subset or site label, interpreted: true naive CD4+ T cells. The receptor was derived from a young woman in good health. The CDR3 is CATASRQGANYGYTF. Here is the DNA: TGTGCCACAGCTAGCCGACAGGGGGCTAACTATGGCTACACCTTC.